One TCR beta chain is described in this entry. Antigen specificity is unknown. Germline CDR1 is DFQATT and CDR2 is SNEGSKA (reference sequence). V was clipped by 6 bases and J by 0 bases, with 14 bases between them. This CDR3 has 15 residues. A second PCR of about 7 to 12 cycles used a sample-barcoded 5' primer and a J-beta primer mix. The authors tagged each cDNA molecule using a template-switch adaptor with 12 random nucleotides. TCRdb recomputed calls from the 5' RACE reads with MiXCR, one row per CDR3 protein. The table records about 1,800,000 distinct CDR3 sequences, 28% of them present only once. The sample originates from a study of blood T cells in healthy people across ages. Study observations and caveats: PBMCs left unsorted prevented a conclusive naive versus antigen-experienced comparison.

Each donor supplied ten milliliters of peripheral blood. The specimen was blood. The source of this sequence is a woman in her twenties or thirties in good health. The V and J genes are TRBV20-1 and TRBJ2-2; TRBD2 might be the D (5 bases). DNA for the CDR3: TGCAGTGCCCGTCCCCGCGGGTCGAACACCGGGGAGCTGTTTTTT. Translating gives CSARPRGSNTGELFF.